This TCR beta chain appears in the sequencing data of a study of blood T cells in healthy people across ages. Regarding the study as a whole: There was no known CMV status for donors, so expanded clonotype changes were possibly confounded. Strong correlation existed between TCR beta diversity and naive T cell percentage.

The V gene's germline CDR1 is GTSNPN and CDR2 SVGIG (reference sequence). Trimming removed 4 bases at V and 3 bases at J, with 7 bases between. The CDR3 is 12 amino acids. Each donor gave approximately 9.1 milliliters of peripheral blood. Total RNA amounts of at least 6 micrograms were extracted per sample. Note on this clonotype: Its antigen is currently unknown.

Sample-barcoded 5' priming and a J-beta primer mix drove a second PCR of 7 to 11 cycles. TCRdb reanalysed the 5' RACE reads using MiXCR and keeps one entry per CDR3 protein. This table has about 1,400,000 distinct CDR3 sequences, around 59% appearing once. Sequencing was done on a sample of blood. The origin of this receptor is a man aged 18-30 years in good health. The chain is built from TRBV30 and TRBJ2-1; unclear D gene. In DNA form, the CDR3 reads TGTGCCTGGATGGTTAGCTACAATGAGCAGTTCTTC. Its translation is CAWMVSYNEQFF.